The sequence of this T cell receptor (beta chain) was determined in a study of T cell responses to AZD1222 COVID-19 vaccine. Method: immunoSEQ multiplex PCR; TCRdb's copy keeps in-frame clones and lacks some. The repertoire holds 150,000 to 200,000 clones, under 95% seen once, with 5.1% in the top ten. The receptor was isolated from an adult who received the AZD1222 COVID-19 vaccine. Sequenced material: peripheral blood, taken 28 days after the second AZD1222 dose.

The CDR3 bases are TGTGCCAGCAGCGTAGGGAGGGGGGCCCAGCGGGGCCGCAAAGAGACCCAGTACTTC. It encodes CASSVGRGAQRGRKETQYF. The chain has TRBV9 and TRBJ2-5; tentative D call: TRBD2 (7 bases). Trimming left V 0 bases short and J 3 bases short, with 24 bases between. Germline loops: CDR1 SGDLS, CDR2 YYNGEE. The CDR3 is 19 residues long.